One sample yielded the 28 T cell receptor beta chains listed below, sequenced in a study of shared clonotypes between healthy human individuals. The table came from immunoSEQ multiplex PCR; TCRdb's copy has only in-frame clones and leaves some out. The sample shows 2 million to 2.5 million clones, about 92% of them seen only once. Specimen: naive CD4+ T cells from PBMCs. As for subset: CD45RA+ positively selected. The receptors come from a young man in good health. Some clones in this sample may be carry-over from other donors' samples.

This sequence joins TRBV30 and TRBJ2-2; D uncertain. Germline CDR1 and CDR2: GTSNPN and SVGIG (reference sequence). V dropped 0 bases and J dropped 6 bases, with 8 bases sitting between them. The CDR3 is made up of 13 amino acids. CDR3 DNA: TGTGCCTGGAGTGTACTTAGAGCCGGGGAGCTGTTTTTT. Translated, it gives CAWSVLRAGELFF.

The chain carries TRBV11-1 and TRBJ2-7; D is undetermined. Trimming left V 5 bases short and J 2 bases short, with 7 bases between. Germline CDR1 reads SGHAT; CDR2 reads FQDESV (reference sequence). The CDR3 loop spans 12 amino acids. The DNA of the CDR3 is TGTGCCAGCAGCCCGCCCCCCTACGAGCAGTACTTC. Its protein product is CASSPPPYEQYF.

The chain carries TRBV6-5 and TRBJ2-7; the D gene could be TRBD1 or TRBD2 (5 bases each). Germline values: CDR1 MNHEY, CDR2 SVGAGI. Trimming removed 1 base at V and 4 bases at J, with 8 bases between. The CDR3 consists of 13 residues. DNA of the CDR3: TGTGCCAGCAGTTACTTGTGGGGGTACGAGCAGTACTTC. It yields the protein CASSYLWGYEQYF.

The gene calls are TRBV4-3 and TRBJ1-5; D may be TRBD1 (5 bases). The CDR3 extends over 15 amino acids. V was clipped by 2 bases and J by 7 bases, with 15 bases between them. In germline, CDR1 is LGHNA, CDR2 YSLEER. This chain's CDR3 is CASSQTLRVLQPQHF. The CDR3 coding sequence is TGCGCCAGCAGCCAAACCCTCAGGGTTTTACAGCCCCAGCATTTT.

The V call is TRBV11-2, the J call TRBJ2-7; maybe TRBD2 (6 bases). This CDR3 region has 17 residues. V was trimmed by 3 bases and J by 10 bases, leaving 28 bases between them. Germline V gene data show CDR1 as SGHAT and CDR2 as FQNNGV. The chain's CDR3 is CASSFRGGTWGTGGQYF. The CDR3 DNA reads TGTGCCAGCAGCTTTAGGGGCGGGACGTGGGGAACTGGGGGACAGTACTTC.

This chain uses TRBV2 with TRBJ1-3, with D perhaps matching TRBD1 (6 bases). Trimming took 6 bases from V and 4 from J, leaving 16 bases between them. This CDR3 region has 15 residues. Germline V gives CDR1 SNHLY, CDR2 FYNNEI. CDR3 sequence (DNA): TGTGCCAGCAGATGGGGTTCAGGGGAGGGAAACACCATATATTTT. The encoded protein is CASRWGSGEGNTIYF.

The rearrangement links TRBV18 to TRBJ2-4; 8 nucleotides match TRBD1. Germline loops: CDR1 KGHSH, CDR2 LQKENI. The CDR3 extends over 15 amino acids. V lost 3 bases, J lost 5 bases, and 6 bases stayed unmatched. CDR3 in DNA: TGTGCCAGCTCACCGACACAGGGGGTCCAAAACATTCAGTACTTC. Translating gives CASSPTQGVQNIQYF. Combining the CDR3 with reference TRBV18 and TRBJ2-4 gives the whole variable domain NAGVMQNPRHLVRRRGQEARLRCSPMKGHSHVYWYRQLPEEGLKFMVYLQKENIIDESGMPKERFSAEFPKEGPSILRIQQVVRGDSAAYFCASSPTQGVQNIQYFGAGTRLSVL.

This rearrangement joins TRBV5-5 to TRBJ2-7; unclear D gene. From germline, CDR1 is SGHKS and CDR2 YYEKEE (reference sequence). The CDR3 extends over 15 amino acids. Trimming took off 0 bases at V and 3 bases at J, with 13 bases between the two ends. CDR3 DNA: TGTGCCAGCAGCTTGGGTAGGGTGAGGTACTACGAGCAGTACTTC. This gives the protein CASSLGRVRYYEQYF.

The rearrangement uses TRBV27 and TRBJ1-5; D is possibly TRBD1 (5 bases). The V gene's germline CDR1 is MNHEY and CDR2 SMNVEV (reference sequence). The length of the CDR3 is 13 residues. The germline V and J ends were trimmed by 5 bases and 4 bases, with 9 bases remaining between them. CDR3 sequence reads: CASSRGWNQPQHF. The CDR3 bases are TGTGCCAGCAGTCGGGGGTGGAATCAGCCCCAGCATTTT.

This chain connects TRBV28 to TRBJ1-2; 8 bases fit TRBD1. The CDR3 covers 12 residues. V was clipped by 8 bases and J by 8 bases; unmatched bases: 7. CDR1 MDHEN and CDR2 SYDVKM come from the germline V gene. Here the CDR3 DNA reads TGTGCCAGCCTCAGGGGGGACAGGGGCTACACCTTC. This translates into CASLRGDRGYTF.

V is TRBV21-1 and J is TRBJ2-7. TRBV21-1 is shown as a pseudogene. The CDR3 covers 18 residues. The CDR3 loop reads CASSKEDNWRRGIYEQYF. CDR3 DNA sequence: TGTGCCAGCAGCAAAGAGGACAATTGGCGGAGGGGGATTTACGAGCAGTACTTC.

The chain uses TRBV28 and TRBJ1-5; no reliable D call. Germline V gives CDR1 MDHEN, CDR2 SYDVKM. The germline V and J ends were trimmed by 3 bases and 7 bases, with 16 bases remaining between them. CDR3 length: 15 amino acids. The CDR3 region has the DNA TGTGCCAGCAGTTTGAGGGATGGGGTAAGACAGCCCCAGCATTTT. Residues: CASSLRDGVRQPQHF.

This chain links TRBV4-1 with TRBJ2-7; 9 nucleotides match TRBD1. CDR1 and CDR2 (germline): MGHRA, YSYEKL. The CDR3 is made up of 14 amino acids. J lost 5 bases, V lost 4 bases, and 6 bases had no gene match. CDR3: CASSLRDRVDEQYF. As DNA, the CDR3 is TGCGCCAGCAGCCTTCGGGACAGGGTGGACGAGCAGTACTTC.

The J gene is TRBJ2-3, the V gene TRBV2; no reliable D call. CDR3 length: 12 residues. Per the germline V gene, CDR1 is SNHLY and CDR2 is FYNNEI. Trimming took 8 bases from V and 2 from J, leaving 8 bases between them. The CDR3 DNA sequence: TGTGCCAGCTCCCGAGCCACAGATACGCAGTATTTT. Its translation: CASSRATDTQYF.

The chain links TRBV28 to TRBJ1-1, with D tentatively TRBD1 (5 bases). Trimming shortened V by 7 bases and J by 9 bases, and 12 bases separated the two germline ends. The germline V gene has CDR1 MDHEN and CDR2 SYDVKM. The CDR3 consists of 11 residues. The CDR3 coding sequence is TGTGCCAGCACCTTGTGGGGGAAAGCTTTCTTT. Translating gives CASTLWGKAFF. Looking up the rest from reference TRBV28 and TRBJ1-1 gives the full variable domain: DVKVTQSSRYLVKRTGEKVFLECVQDMDHENMFWYRQDPGLGLRLIYFSYDVKMKEKGDIPEGYSVSREKKERFSLILESASTNQTSMYLCASTLWGKAFFGQGTRLTVV.

This chain connects TRBV28 to TRBJ1-5, with TRBD1 identical over 8 bases. This CDR3 comprises 15 residues. V gave up 5 bases and J gave up 3 bases; unmatched junction bases: 6. The germline gives CDR1 MDHEN, CDR2 SYDVKM. CDR3: CASSLQDRVNQPQHF. CDR3 in DNA: TGTGCCAGCAGTCTTCAGGACAGGGTCAATCAGCCCCAGCATTTT.

V and J are TRBV2 and TRBJ1-2; the match to TRBD1 covers 8 bases. CDR3 length equals 14 residues. Germline CDR1 reads SNHLY; CDR2 reads FYNNEI. V shed 6 bases, J shed 2 bases, and the junction held 5 bases outside the gene matches. CDR3 amino acids: CASSPTGVNYGYTF. The CDR3 nucleotides are TGTGCCAGCAGCCCGACAGGGGTAAACTATGGCTACACCTTC.

The V call is TRBV15, the J call TRBJ2-2; 7 bases map to TRBD1. Germline V gives CDR1 LNHNV, CDR2 YYDKDF (reference sequence). This CDR3 has 18 amino acids. Trimming cost V 0 bases and J 5 bases; bases outside gene matches: 12. DNA of the CDR3: TGTGCCACCAGCAGAGATTATCCTAGGGGGCGCGGTACCGGGGAGCTGTTTTTT. This sequence encodes CATSRDYPRGRGTGELFF.

The chain is built from TRBV19 and TRBJ2-5, with D hard to call. V lost 1 base to trimming and J lost 4 bases, with 10 bases between them. The CDR3 consists of 14 residues. Germline CDR1 reads LNHDA; CDR2 reads SQIVND (reference sequence). DNA for the CDR3: TGTGCCAGTAGTATAGGGCTAGTTGGAGAGACCCAGTACTTC. Encoded protein: CASSIGLVGETQYF.

The CDR3 sequence: CASRRNRASGRPYEQYF. In DNA form, the CDR3 reads TGTGCCAGCAGGAGAAATAGGGCAAGCGGGAGGCCCTACGAGCAGTACTTC. The chain is built from TRBV27 and TRBJ2-7, with 9 bases identical to TRBD2. Losses at the gene ends were 6 bases for V and 2 bases for J; bases not matched to a gene: 14. Germline V gene sequence: CDR1 MNHEY, CDR2 SMNVEV (reference sequence). The CDR3 is made up of 17 amino acids.

V is TRBV28 and J is TRBJ1-2; D possibly corresponds to TRBD1 (5 bases). Per germline, CDR1 MDHEN and CDR2 SYDVKM. The CDR3 is made up of 16 amino acids. V was trimmed by 6 bases and J by 4 bases, leaving 21 bases between them. For the CDR3, the DNA is TGTGCCAGCAGGAATCCCGGGGCCCGAGGATTCTATGGCTACACCTTC. It translates to CASRNPGARGFYGYTF.

This clone was counted a single time. The chain combines TRBV7-2 with TRBJ2-5; D is uncertain. Deletions cut 4 bases from V and 2 bases from J, with 11 bases between. Germline-derived CDR1 and CDR2 are SGHTA and FQGNSA. The CDR3 totals 14 residues. This CDR3 is CASSSSYVQETQYF. The CDR3 coding sequence is TGTGCCAGCAGCTCCTCGTACGTTCAAGAGACCCAGTACTTC.

The rearrangement links TRBV6-5 to TRBJ2-3; a possible D gene is TRBD2 (6 bases). Per the germline V gene, CDR1 is MNHEY and CDR2 is SVGAGI. The V end lost 1 base, the J end lost 4 bases, and 9 bases lay between the germline ends. The CDR3 totals 14 residues. CDR3 loop: CASSYFGTADTQYF. The CDR3 region has the DNA TGTGCCAGCAGTTACTTTGGGACTGCAGATACGCAGTATTTT.

The chain has TRBV5-1 and TRBJ2-5; D may be TRBD1 or TRBD2 (5 bases each). V shed 4 bases and J shed 1 base, with 14 bases lying between them. CDR1 and CDR2 (germline): SGHRS, YFSETQ. This CDR3 spans 15 amino acids. In DNA, the CDR3 is TGCGCCAGCAGCCCTCGGGGCGGTTCCCAAGAGACCCAGTACTTC. Translated: CASSPRGGSQETQYF. The full variable domain, with the rest looked up from reference TRBV5-1 and TRBJ2-5, is KAGVTQTPRYLIKTRGQQVTLSCSPISGHRSVSWYQQTPGQGLQFLFEYFSETQRNKGNFPGRFSGRQFSNSRSEMNVSTLELGDSALYLCASSPRGGSQETQYFGPGTRLLVL.

This clone has only one observation. CDR3 sequence (DNA): TGCGCCAGCAGCCGCTCGCCAGGGACCCAAGAGACCCAGTACTTC. Translating gives CASSRSPGTQETQYF. The V gene is TRBV4-1, the J gene TRBJ2-5; D may match TRBD1 or TRBD2 (5 bases each). The germline gives CDR1 MGHRA, CDR2 YSYEKL. Trimming cost V 4 bases and J 1 base, with 13 bases left between them. There are 15 residues in the CDR3.

The J gene is TRBJ1-1, the V gene TRBV7-2; 8 positions match TRBD1. Germline assignment: CDR1 SGHTA and CDR2 FQGNSA. J lost 6 bases, V lost 1 base, and 10 bases had no gene match. CDR3 length: 16 residues. CDR3 DNA sequence: TGTGCCAGCAGCTTAGGCAGGGGGCTAGTGGTCGCTGAAGCTTTCTTT. Translating gives CASSLGRGLVVAEAFF. Based on the CDR3 plus reference TRBV7-2 and TRBJ1-1, the full variable domain is GAGVSQSPSNKVTEKGKDVELRCDPISGHTALYWYRQSLGQGLEFLIYFQGNSAPDKSGLPSDRFSAERTGGSVSTLTIQRTQQEDSAVYLCASSLGRGLVVAEAFFGQGTRLTVV.

This chain uses TRBV25-1 with TRBJ2-2, with 9 bases fitting TRBD1. Germline values: CDR1 MGHDK, CDR2 SYGVNS. The CDR3 is 18 residues long. The trim removed 0 bases at V and 6 bases at J, leaving 11 bases unmatched. CDR3 sequence (DNA): TGTGCCAGCAGTGAATATCTCGGCGGGGACAGGGCCCCCGGGGAGCTGTTTTTT. Translating gives CASSEYLGGDRAPGELFF.

This CDR3 is CASSIFSYNQPQHF. CDR3 nucleotide sequence: TGTGCCAGTAGTATCTTCAGTTACAATCAGCCCCAGCATTTT. The chain joins TRBV19 to TRBJ1-5, with D uncertain. Trimming cost V 3 bases and J 3 bases, with 9 bases left between them. The CDR3 runs to 14 residues. CDR1 is LNHDA, CDR2 SQIVND, per germline (reference sequence).